This entry lists 11 T cell receptor beta chains sequenced from one sample in a study of OX40 agonist ivuxolimab in advanced cancers. This table comes from immunoSEQ multiplex PCR, and its TCRdb copy is limited to in-frame clones, with some not included. This sample carries some 49,000 clones, 80% to 85% of them seen once, and the ten largest clones take 3.5% to 4%. The starting material was CD4+ or CD8+ T cells sorted from blood, obtained in a trial of the OX40 agonist ivuxolimab. Source of these receptors: an adult with an advanced solid tumor such as melanoma, head and neck, liver or kidney cancer.

This chain connects TRBV5-1 to TRBJ2-1; 7 bases are a match to TRBD2. Germline CDR1 SGHRS, CDR2 YFSETQ. CDR3 length equals 15 residues. V lost 4 bases to trimming and J lost 9 bases; unmatched junction nucleotides: 13. The CDR3, as DNA: TGCGCCAGCAGCCCCGCGGGGGAGGGTTGGGTTGAGCAGTTCTTC. Translating it yields CASSPAGEGWVEQFF.

The rearrangement uses TRBV5-8 and TRBJ2-1; the D is unclear. The CDR3 has 20 residues. Germline CDR1 is SGHTS and CDR2 is YDEGEE. Trimming stripped 1 base from V and 5 bases from J, with 28 bases between. CDR3 sequence: CASSLRAARRVGKRNNEQFF. CDR3 bases: TGTGCCAGCAGCTTGAGGGCAGCCCGGCGTGTTGGCAAACGAAACAATGAGCAGTTCTTC.

The rearrangement joins TRBV19 to TRBJ1-2; D unclear. Trimming took off 6 bases at V and 8 bases at J, with 25 bases between the two ends. Germline CDR1 reads LNHDA; CDR2 reads SQIVND (reference sequence). The CDR3 covers 16 residues. CDR3 residues: CASRVYPLGYSGGYTF. The CDR3 coding sequence is TGTGCCAGTAGAGTATACCCCCTAGGGTACAGCGGCGGCTACACCTTC. The whole variable domain, remainder taken from reference TRBV19 and TRBJ1-2, is DGGITQSPKYLFRKEGQNVTLSCEQNLNHDAMYWYRQDPGQGLRLIYYSQIVNDFQKGDIAEGYSVSREKKESFPLTVTSAQKNPTAFYLCASRVYPLGYSGGYTFGSGTRLTVV.

The chain carries TRBV7-9 and TRBJ1-4, with 10 bases fitting TRBD1. V dropped 1 base and J dropped 8; count of bases not matched to a gene: 4. The CDR3 is made up of 15 amino acids. CDR1 and CDR2 from the germline V gene are SEHNR and FQNEAQ (reference sequence). CDR3 nucleotides: TGTGCCAGCAGCTTAGGGACAGGGGGACGGGAAAAACTGTTTTTT. Translated: CASSLGTGGREKLFF.

The V and J genes are TRBV7-3 and TRBJ2-3; 7 bases line up with TRBD1. The J segment lost 3 bases and the V segment lost 2 bases, leaving 8 bases of the junction unmatched. CDR3 size: 16 residues. CDR1 and CDR2 (germline): SGHTA, FQGTGA. The CDR3 DNA is TGTGCCAGCAGCTTAGAAGGGGGCGGTGGAACAGATACGCAGTATTTT. Translating gives CASSLEGGGGTDTQYF.

The chain carries TRBV6-5 and TRBJ2-1, with D unresolved. The CDR3 loop spans 14 amino acids. V lost 2 bases and J 4 bases, leaving 9 bases between the germline ends. Germline CDR1 and CDR2: MNHEY and SVGAGI. CDR3 DNA: TGTGCCAGCAGTTACACGCCCCCTTACAATGAGCAGTTCTTC. Encoded protein: CASSYTPPYNEQFF.

This chain uses TRBV5-5 with TRBJ2-4, with 9 bases fitting TRBD1. Germline V CDR1 and CDR2: SGHKS, YYEKEE (reference sequence). The CDR3 spans 15 residues. Trimming cost V 3 bases and J 4 bases; bases outside gene matches: 5. The CDR3: CASSSSGTGKNIQYF. In DNA, the CDR3 is TGTGCCAGCAGCTCCTCGGGGACAGGGAAAAACATTCAGTACTTC. The full variable domain, completed using reference TRBV5-5 and TRBJ2-4, is DAGVTQSPTHLIKTRGQQVTLRCSPISGHKSVSWYQQVLGQGPQFIFQYYEKEERGRGNFPDRFSARQFPNYSSELNVNALLLGDSALYLCASSSSGTGKNIQYFGAGTRLSVL.

This chain connects TRBV19 to TRBJ2-2; D is possibly TRBD2 (6 bases). In germline, CDR1 is LNHDA, CDR2 SQIVND (reference sequence). This CDR3 contains 13 residues. The V end was cut by 8 bases, the J end by 5 bases, with 12 bases between. The CDR3 here is CASRSEGTGELFF. CDR3 bases: TGTGCCAGTCGTTCGGAGGGTACCGGGGAGCTGTTTTTT.

This chain connects TRBV18 to TRBJ1-1; D gene unclear. V lost 1 base and J 5 bases, leaving 11 bases between the germline ends. Germline V gene data show CDR1 as KGHSH and CDR2 as LQKENI. This CDR3 spans 14 amino acids. DNA for the CDR3: TGTGCCAGCTCACCACAGTCGGACTTAACTGAAGCTTTCTTT. The encoded protein is CASSPQSDLTEAFF. Using reference TRBV18 and TRBJ1-1 for the parts outside the CDR3, the full variable domain is NAGVMQNPRHLVRRRGQEARLRCSPMKGHSHVYWYRQLPEEGLKFMVYLQKENIIDESGMPKERFSAEFPKEGPSILRIQQVVRGDSAAYFCASSPQSDLTEAFFGQGTRLTVV.

This chain joins TRBV27 and TRBJ1-5; a weak D match, TRBD1 (5 bases). The V gene's germline CDR1 is MNHEY and CDR2 SMNVEV (reference sequence). Trimming cost V 5 bases and J 0 bases, with 14 bases left between them. The CDR3 has 16 amino acids. The CDR3 sequence: CASSVGTDYSNQPQHF. The CDR3 DNA sequence: TGTGCCAGCAGTGTAGGGACGGATTATAGCAATCAGCCCCAGCATTTT.

This clone has a single count. The rearrangement joins TRBV5-8 to TRBJ2-2; D call uncertain. The V end lost 1 base, the J end lost 5 bases, and 12 bases lay between the germline ends. This CDR3 spans 15 amino acids. Germline assignment: CDR1 SGHTS and CDR2 YDEGEE. In nucleotides, the CDR3 is TGTGCCAGCAGCTTGTTTGAGTCAGGAACCGGGGAGCTGTTTTTT. It encodes CASSLFESGTGELFF. Full variable domain (outside the CDR3, taken from reference TRBV5-8 and TRBJ2-2): EAGVTQSPTHLIKTRGQQATLRCSPISGHTSVYWYQQALGLGLQFLLWYDEGEERNRGNFPPRFSGRQFPNYSSELNVNALELEDSALYLCASSLFESGTGELFFGEGSRLTVL.